The rows below give T cell receptor beta chains drawn from one sample of a study of radiation and T cells in renal cell carcinoma. The data were produced by immunoSEQ multiplex PCR, yet TCRdb's version contains in-frame clones alone and is incomplete. The sample includes some 75,000 clones, more than 75% seen only once; the top ten take 5.8%. This specimen consisted of blood, obtained from a patient whose treatment included radiotherapy and nephrectomy. These receptors were taken from a man aged 55 to 69 with renal cell carcinoma. The CDR3 runs from the conserved cysteine through the conserved F or W. A D gene is named only where the DNA matches it firmly. Some rows have no size entry. The others give once, few or many, or a class for an expanded clone.

v_gene	abundance	d_gene	j_gene	CDR3nt	CDR3aa
TRBV19	.	.	TRBJ2-7	TGTGCCAGCCTTATGGACAGACCCTACGAGCAGTACTTC	CASLMDRPYEQYF
TRBV27	.	TRBD1	TRBJ2-7	TGTGCCAGCAGCCACTTCACACAGGGGATCCACGAGCAGTACTTC	CASSHFTQGIHEQYF
TRBV5-1	.	.	TRBJ1-2	TGCGCCAGCAGCGCAGACCAGGGCTACAGTGCGAATGGCTACACCTTC	CASSADQGYSANGYTF
TRBV7-2	once	TRBD1	TRBJ1-3	TGTGCCAGCAGCTTAGACGGACAGGGTGTAGGAAACACCATATATTTT	CASSLDGQGVGNTIYF
TRBV10-2	.	TRBD2	TRBJ2-7	TGCGCCAGCAGTGAGTCTGGGGTAGCGGGAGCTGGCGAGCAGTACTTC	CASSESGVAGAGEQYF
TRBV27	.	TRBD2	TRBJ2-7	TGTGCCAGCAGTTCCGGCGCGGGGGGTACCTACGAGCAGTACTTC	CASSSGAGGTYEQYF
TRBV7-9	.	.	TRBJ2-2	TGTGCCAGCAGCTTAGGTCCACTAGCGAACACCGGGGAGCTGTTTTTT	CASSLGPLANTGELFF
TRBV14	.	.	TRBJ2-5	TGTGCCAGCAGCCAAGACCCCATGACTCCAAACGGGACCCAGTACTTC	CASSQDPMTPNGTQYF
TRBV4-3	.	TRBD2	TRBJ2-7	TGCGCCAGCAGCCAAGATCAAGGGACTAGTACCTACGAGCAGTACTTC	CASSQDQGTSTYEQYF
TRBV28	once	.	TRBJ1-1	TGTGCCAGCAGTCCCAGACAGGATAACACTGAAGCTTTCTTT	CASSPRQDNTEAFF
TRBV6-1	.	TRBD1	TRBJ1-5	TGTGCCAGCAGTGACCGAGACAGGGGGCCAGTCAATCAGCCCCAGCATTTT	CASSDRDRGPVNQPQHF
TRBV7-9	.	TRBD2	TRBJ2-5	TGTGCCAGCAGCCGCGGGGGAGCGGGGTACCAAGAGACCCAGTACTTC	CASSRGGAGYQETQYF
TRBV11-2	.	.	TRBJ2-7	TGTGCCAGCAGCTTAGACTTCGGTAACGAGCAGTACTTC	CASSLDFGNEQYF
TRBV7-9	.	TRBD2	TRBJ2-1	TGTGCCAGCAGCTTTAGCGGGAGTTGGTACAATGAGCAGTTCTTC	CASSFSGSWYNEQFF
TRBV19	once	.	TRBJ2-1	TGTGCCTGTACCGTAACGGGAGCTCACAATGAGCAGTTCTTC	CACTVTGAHNEQFF
TRBV9	.	.	TRBJ1-3	TGTGCCAGCAGCGCCAGGGAGAACACCATATATTTT	CASSARENTIYF